The 6 T cell receptor beta chains listed next were all sequenced from one sample in a study of blood T cell repertoires in COVID-19. Produced via immunoSEQ multiplex PCR; TCRdb's table is partial and in-frame only. The sample consists of about 150,000 clones, around four fifths of them appearing once. Material for sequencing was peripheral blood. The receptors come from a woman older than 75 with acute or convalescent COVID-19.

The chain joins TRBV27 to TRBJ1-4; tentatively, D is TRBD1 (5 bases). V lost 1 base to trimming and J lost 11 bases, with 20 bases between them. Per germline, CDR1 MNHEY and CDR2 SMNVEV (reference sequence). The CDR3 contains 16 residues. This chain's CDR3 is CASSLLPGLSSWKLFF. The CDR3 region has the DNA TGTGCCAGCAGTTTATTACCGGGACTCTCTTCTTGGAAACTGTTTTTT.

The chain recombines TRBV30 with TRBJ2-5, with D unresolved. V was cut by 0 bases and J by 2 bases, with 7 bases left in between. The CDR3 sequence is 13 residues long. The germline V gene has CDR1 GTSNPN and CDR2 SVGIG (reference sequence). CDR3 loop: CAWSVPPQETQYF. The CDR3 DNA follows: TGTGCCTGGAGTGTTCCCCCTCAAGAGACCCAGTACTTC.

The chain recombines TRBV30 with TRBJ1-2; D may be TRBD1 (5 bases). Trimming took 5 bases from V and 8 from J, leaving 15 bases between them. CDR3 length: 12 residues. In germline, CDR1 is GTSNPN, CDR2 SVGIG (reference sequence). The CDR3 sequence is CAWGQGPIGYTF. CDR3 coding DNA: TGTGCCTGGGGTCAGGGCCCCATCGGCTACACCTTC.

Concerning this clone: Other nucleotide sequences in the sample specify the same CDR3. The genes are TRBV7-8 and TRBJ1-1; a weak D match, TRBD1 (5 bases). V was pared by 0 bases and J by 4 bases, with 9 bases between. CDR1 and CDR2 (germline): SGHVS, FQNEAQ. This CDR3 contains 14 residues. CDR3 loop: CASSLATGSTEAFF. In DNA, the CDR3 is TGTGCCAGCAGCTTAGCTACAGGTAGCACTGAAGCTTTCTTT.

This chain uses TRBV24-1 with TRBJ1-5; 10 bases align to TRBD1. The CDR3 contains 15 residues. V was clipped by 7 bases and J by 3 bases; unmatched bases: 5. CDR1 and CDR2 from the germline V gene are KGHDR and SFDVKD. The CDR3 DNA follows: TGTGCCACCAGCGCCGGGACAGGGGACAATCAGCCCCAGCATTTT. Protein sequence: CATSAGTGDNQPQHF.

This clone was seen a handful of times. This chain connects TRBV9 to TRBJ1-1; 10 bases agree with TRBD1. Germline V gene data show CDR1 as SGDLS and CDR2 as YYNGEE. This CDR3 comprises 15 residues. V lost 0 bases and J lost 5; bases outside the gene matches: 4. The chain's CDR3 is CASSVGGQGRTEAFF. The CDR3 DNA sequence: TGTGCCAGCAGCGTAGGGGGACAGGGGAGGACTGAAGCTTTCTTT.